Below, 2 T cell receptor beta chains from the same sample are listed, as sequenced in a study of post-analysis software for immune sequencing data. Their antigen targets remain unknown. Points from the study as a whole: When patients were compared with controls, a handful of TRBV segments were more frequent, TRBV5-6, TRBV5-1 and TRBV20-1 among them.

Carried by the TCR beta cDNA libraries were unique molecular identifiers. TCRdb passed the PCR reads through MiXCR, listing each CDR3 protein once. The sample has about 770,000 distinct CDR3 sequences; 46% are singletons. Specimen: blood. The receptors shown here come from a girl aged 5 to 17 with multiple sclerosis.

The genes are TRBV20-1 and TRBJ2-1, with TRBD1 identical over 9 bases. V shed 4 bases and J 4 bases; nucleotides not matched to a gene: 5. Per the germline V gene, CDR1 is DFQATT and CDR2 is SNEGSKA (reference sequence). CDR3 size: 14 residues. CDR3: CSATDRGVYNEQFF. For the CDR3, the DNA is TGCAGTGCTACAGACAGGGGGGTGTACAATGAGCAGTTCTTC.

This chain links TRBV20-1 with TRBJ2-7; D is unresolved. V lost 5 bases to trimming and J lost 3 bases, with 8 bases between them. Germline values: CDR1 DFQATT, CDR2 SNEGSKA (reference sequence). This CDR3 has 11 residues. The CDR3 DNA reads TGCAGTGCTCTAAACAGCTACGAGCAGTACTTC. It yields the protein CSALNSYEQYF.